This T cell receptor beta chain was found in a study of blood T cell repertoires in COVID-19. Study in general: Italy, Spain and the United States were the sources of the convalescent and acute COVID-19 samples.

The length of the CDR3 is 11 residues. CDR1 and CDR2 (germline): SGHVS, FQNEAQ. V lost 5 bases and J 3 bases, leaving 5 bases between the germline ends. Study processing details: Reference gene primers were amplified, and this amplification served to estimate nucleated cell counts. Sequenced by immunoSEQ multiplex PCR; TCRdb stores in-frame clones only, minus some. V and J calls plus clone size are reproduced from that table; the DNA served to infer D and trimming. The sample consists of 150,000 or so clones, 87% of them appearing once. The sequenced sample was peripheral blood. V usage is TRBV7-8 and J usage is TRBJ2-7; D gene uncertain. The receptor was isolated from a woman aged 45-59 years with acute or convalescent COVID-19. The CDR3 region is CASSPLYEQYF. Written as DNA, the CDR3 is TGTGCCAGCAGCCCCCTCTACGAGCAGTACTTC.